This TCR beta chain was found in a study of blood T cell repertoires in COVID-19. Study context: Italy, Spain and the United States were the sources of the convalescent and acute COVID-19 samples.

CDR3 length: 15 amino acids. Germline V gene sequence: CDR1 MNHEY, CDR2 SVGAGI. The V segment lost 6 bases and the J segment 0 bases; nucleotides outside the gene matches: 4. Per the original methods: Amplification from reference gene primers served as the basis for estimated nucleated cell counts. Sequencing was performed with immunoSEQ multiplex PCR; in TCRdb, only in-frame clones are kept and a portion is missing. Clone size and the V and J calls come from that table; the DNA yielded D and trimming. The table includes roughly 230,000 clones, 65% to 85% detected once. The TCR originated in a man over 45 who had recovered from COVID-19. Sequencing used PBMCs or T cells enriched from blood (not recorded which). The genes are TRBV6-5 and TRBJ2-2, with TRBD2 identical over 7 bases. CDR3 DNA sequence: TGTGCCAGCAGAGGAGCGGGATCGAACACCGGGGAGCTGTTTTTT. It is translated as CASRGAGSNTGELFF.